The next 10 T cell receptor beta chains were all read from a single sample in a study of blood T cell repertoires in COVID-19. The data were produced by immunoSEQ multiplex PCR, yet TCRdb's version contains in-frame clones alone and is incomplete. The table has hundreds of thousands of clones, around 89% seen once; the top ten hold 4.1%. The sequenced sample consisted of PBMCs or T cells enriched from blood (not recorded which). These receptors came from a young woman who had recovered from COVID-19.

The V gene is TRBV4-1, the J gene TRBJ2-1; possible D gene TRBD1, 6 bases. The CDR3 length is 14 residues. Germline lookup yields CDR1 MGHRA and CDR2 YSYEKL. Between the trimmed V and J ends, which lost 5 bases and 9 bases, there was a span of 17 bases. This CDR3 reads CASSELQGTTEQFF. The DNA for the CDR3 is TGCGCCAGCAGCGAACTACAGGGAACCACTGAGCAGTTCTTC.

The chain uses TRBV4-3 and TRBJ2-3; the D gene is possibly TRBD2 (6 bases). Trimming cost V 0 bases and J 3 bases, with 16 bases left between them. The CDR3 spans 17 residues. Germline V gene data show CDR1 as LGHNA and CDR2 as YSLEER. The CDR3 DNA sequence: TGCGCCAGCAGCCAAGATCGCGCCGGGAGTATTACAGATACGCAGTATTTT. The encoded protein is CASSQDRAGSITDTQYF.

The chain uses TRBV7-6 and TRBJ1-3; 11 bases align to TRBD1. Unmatched junction bases numbered 15, after V lost 5 bases and J lost 3 bases. CDR3 length: 19 residues. Germline V lookup: CDR1 SGHVS, CDR2 FNYEAQ. CDR3 DNA: TGTGCCAGCAGCACACCGCCGGGACAGGGGGGTGGTTTTGGAAACACCATATATTTT. Protein: CASSTPPGQGGGFGNTIYF.

The rearrangement joins TRBV6-5 to TRBJ1-3; D is possibly TRBD1 (5 bases). The CDR3 extends over 15 amino acids. With 5 bases removed from V and 0 bases from J, the gap between germline ends came to 11 bases. CDR1 MNHEY and CDR2 SVGAGI come from the germline V gene. CDR3 in DNA: TGTGCCAGCAGTCAGGGACTCAGCTCTGGAAACACCATATATTTT. It encodes CASSQGLSSGNTIYF.

J is TRBJ1-1 and V is TRBV11-3; 8 positions match TRBD1. In germline, CDR1 is SGHNT, CDR2 YENEEA. V shed 5 bases and J 4 bases; nucleotides not matched to a gene: 6. This CDR3 spans 14 amino acids. The CDR3 nucleotides are TGTGCCAGCAGCCCGGACAGGGACAGCACTGAAGCTTTCTTT. Translated, it gives CASSPDRDSTEAFF. The full variable domain, its missing parts supplied by reference TRBV11-3 and TRBJ1-1, is EAGVVQSPRYKIIEKKQPVAFWCNPISGHNTLYWYLQNLGQGPELLIRYENEEAVDDSQLPKDRFSAERLKGVDSTLKIQPAELGDSAVYLCASSPDRDSTEAFFGQGTRLTVV.

This chain joins TRBV7-3 and TRBJ2-1; TRBD2 aligns across 7 bases. After removal of 5 bases from V and 2 bases from J, the junction contained 12 bases not matched to a gene. The CDR3 runs 17 residues. CDR1 is SGHTA and CDR2 is FQGTGA in the germline V gene. The CDR3 DNA reads as TGTGCCAGCAGCCGCTGGGGTCAAGCGGGGCCCTACAATGAGCAGTTCTTC. The encoded protein is CASSRWGQAGPYNEQFF.

The chain has TRBV19 and TRBJ1-1, with TRBD1 matching 10 bases. Germline V gene sequence: CDR1 LNHDA, CDR2 SQIVND (reference sequence). The CDR3 totals 15 residues. The J segment lost 3 bases and the V segment lost 3 bases, leaving 4 bases of the junction unmatched. The CDR3 is CASSMKGQGYTEAFF. For the CDR3, the DNA is TGTGCCAGTAGTATGAAGGGACAGGGGTACACTGAAGCTTTCTTT.

The chain uses TRBV3-1 (or the pseudogene TRBV3-2) and TRBJ1-1; possibly TRBD1 for D (5 bases). V was shortened by 0 bases and J by 3 bases, with 14 bases between the two germline ends. The germline V gene has CDR1 LGHDT and CDR2 YNNKEL (reference sequence). This CDR3 comprises 16 residues. This CDR3 reads CASSQDLVGGYTEAFF. CDR3 DNA sequence: TGTGCCAGCAGCCAAGATCTTGTCGGGGGGTACACTGAAGCTTTCTTT.

This chain joins TRBV7-2 and TRBJ1-2; TRBD1 might be the D (5 bases). V was trimmed by 2 bases and J by 7 bases, leaving 11 bases between them. CDR3 length equals 13 residues. The germline CDR1 and CDR2 sequences are SGHTA and FQGNSA. CDR3 in DNA: TGTGCCAGCAGCTTATCAGGGTCGCGTGGCTACACCTTC. Its translation: CASSLSGSRGYTF. Supplemented by reference TRBV7-2 and TRBJ1-2, the full variable domain reads GAGVSQSPSNKVTEKGKDVELRCDPISGHTALYWYRQSLGQGLEFLIYFQGNSAPDKSGLPSDRFSAERTGGSVSTLTIQRTQQEDSAVYLCASSLSGSRGYTFGSGTRLTVV.

The chain employs TRBV11-2 and TRBJ2-7; 9 bases are a match to TRBD1. Germline V gene lookup returns CDR1 SGHAT and CDR2 FQNNGV. The CDR3 sequence is 13 residues long. V trimming: 4 bases; J trimming: 6 bases; junction bases outside the gene matches: 4. The CDR3 sequence is CASSSDRGGEQYF. CDR3 bases: TGTGCCAGCAGCTCGGACAGGGGAGGCGAGCAGTACTTC.